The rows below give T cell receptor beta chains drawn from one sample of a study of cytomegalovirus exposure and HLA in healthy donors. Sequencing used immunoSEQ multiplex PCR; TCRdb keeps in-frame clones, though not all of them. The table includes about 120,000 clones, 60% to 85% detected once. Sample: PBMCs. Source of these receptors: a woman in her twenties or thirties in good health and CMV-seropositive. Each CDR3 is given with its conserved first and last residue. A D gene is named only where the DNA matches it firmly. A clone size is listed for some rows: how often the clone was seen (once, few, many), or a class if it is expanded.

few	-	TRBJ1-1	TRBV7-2	CASSRTLTLNTEAFF	TGTGCCAGCAGTCGGACATTGACCTTGAACACTGAAGCTTTCTTT
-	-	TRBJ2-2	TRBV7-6	CASSLAGDSTGELFF	TGTGCCAGCAGCTTAGCGGGGGACTCCACCGGGGAGCTGTTTTTT
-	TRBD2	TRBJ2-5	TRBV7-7	CASSLGSGETQYF	TGTGCCAGCAGCTTAGGTAGCGGGGAGACCCAGTACTTC
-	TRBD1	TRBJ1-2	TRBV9	CASSATGNYGYTF	TGTGCCAGCAGCGCGACAGGGAACTATGGCTACACCTTC
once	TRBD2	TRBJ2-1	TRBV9	CASSLRTSEGLFF	TGTGCCAGCAGCCTTCGGACTAGCGAAGGGCTGTTCTTC
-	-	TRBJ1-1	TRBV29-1	CSVVGGSDTEAFF	TGCAGCGTTGTGGGGGGTTCTGACACTGAAGCTTTCTTT
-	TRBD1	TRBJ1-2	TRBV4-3	CASSPDPDRVGGYTF	TGCGCCAGCAGCCCAGATCCGGACAGGGTGGGAGGCTACACCTTC
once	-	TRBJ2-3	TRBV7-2	CASSLLDTQYF	TGTGCCAGCAGCCTTCTGGATACGCAGTATTTT
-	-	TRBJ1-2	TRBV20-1	CSAPRPAGYTF	TGCAGTGCACCGAGGCCCGCGGGCTACACCTTC
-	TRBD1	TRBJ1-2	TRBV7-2	CATTSDRRYGYTF	TGTGCCACTACCTCGGACAGGCGCTATGGCTACACCTTC
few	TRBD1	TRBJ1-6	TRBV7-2	CASSPSRGNSPLHF	TGTGCCAGCAGCCCGAGCAGGGGGAATTCACCCCTCCACTTT
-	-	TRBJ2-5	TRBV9	CASSVAGGPQETQYF	TGTGCCAGCAGCGTAGCGGGGGGCCCTCAAGAGACCCAGTACTTC
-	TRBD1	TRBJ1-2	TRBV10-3	CAISGDRGYGYTF	TGTGCCATCAGCGGGGACAGGGGCTATGGCTACACCTTC
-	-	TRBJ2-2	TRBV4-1	CASSQVTPRVGLGGELFF	TGCGCCAGCAGCCAAGTTACGCCCAGGGTGGGATTAGGCGGGGAGCTGTTTTTT
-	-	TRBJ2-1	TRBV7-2	CASSPLTYNEQFF	TGTGCCAGCAGCCCCCTTACCTACAATGAGCAGTTCTTC
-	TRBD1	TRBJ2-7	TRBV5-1	CASSLRPGGLYEQYF	TGCGCCAGCAGCTTGAGGCCAGGGGGCCTCTACGAGCAGTACTTC
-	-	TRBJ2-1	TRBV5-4	CASSLGASSYNEQFF	TGTGCCAGCAGCTTGGGAGCGAGCTCCTACAATGAGCAGTTCTTC
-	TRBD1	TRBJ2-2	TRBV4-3	CASSQDRGPGELFF	TGCGCCAGCAGCCAAGACAGGGGGCCCGGGGAGCTGTTTTTT
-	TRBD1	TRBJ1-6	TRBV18	CASSPGLIGQVNSPLHF	TGTGCCAGCTCACCAGGTTTGATTGGACAGGTGAATTCACCCCTCCACTTT
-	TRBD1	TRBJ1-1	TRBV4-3	CASRNRGRTEAFF	TGCGCCAGCAGAAACAGGGGTCGGACTGAAGCTTTCTTT
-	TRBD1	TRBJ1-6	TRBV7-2	CASSPRTGTYNSPLHF	TGTGCCAGCAGCCCCAGGACAGGCACCTATAATTCACCCCTCCACTTT
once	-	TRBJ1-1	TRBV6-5	CASSSGQGATFF	TGTGCCAGCAGTTCGGGCCAAGGGGCGACTTTCTTT
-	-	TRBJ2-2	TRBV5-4	CASSLAGKGELFF	TGTGCCAGCAGCTTGGCCGGGAAAGGGGAGCTGTTTTTT
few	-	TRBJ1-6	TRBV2	CASSLTVFANSPLHF	TGTGCCAGCAGTTTGACAGTTTTCGCCAATTCACCCCTCCACTTT
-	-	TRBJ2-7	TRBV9	CASSVSQRSYEQYF	TGTGCCAGCAGCGTGTCACAGAGATCCTACGAGCAGTACTTC
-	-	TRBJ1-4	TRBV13	CASSHRTRRVNEKLFF	TGTGCCAGCAGCCATCGCACGCGCAGGGTTAATGAAAAACTGTTTTTT
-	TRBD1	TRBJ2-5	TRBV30	CAWKAGQGKETQYF	TGTGCCTGGAAGGCGGGACAGGGTAAAGAGACCCAGTACTTC
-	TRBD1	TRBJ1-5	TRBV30	CAFSGTGAYSNQPQHF	TGTGCCTTCTCCGGGACAGGGGCCTATAGCAATCAGCCCCAGCATTTT
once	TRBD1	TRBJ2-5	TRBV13	CASSSMTGTETQYF	TGTGCCAGCAGCTCGATGACAGGGACGGAGACCCAGTACTTC
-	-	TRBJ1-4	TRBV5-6	CASSFGGLDNEKLFF	TGTGCCAGCAGCTTCGGAGGACTGGATAATGAAAAACTGTTTTTT
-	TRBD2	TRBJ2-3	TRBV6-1	CASRVGGTDTQYF	TGTGCCAGCAGAGTGGGAGGGACAGATACGCAGTATTTT
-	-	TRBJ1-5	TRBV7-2	CASSLWSQSNQPQHF	TGTGCCAGCAGCTTATGGTCACAGTCCAATCAGCCCCAGCATTTT
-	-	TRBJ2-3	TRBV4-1	CASSQDVAYRLDTQYF	TGCGCCAGCAGCCAAGATGTAGCTTACAGGTTGGATACGCAGTATTTT
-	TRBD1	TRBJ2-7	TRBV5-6	CASSPPHGQGGYEQYF	TGTGCCAGCAGCCCCCCCCACGGACAGGGGGGCTACGAGCAGTACTTC
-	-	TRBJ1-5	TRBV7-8	CASSSRGLDQPQHF	TGTGCCAGCAGCTCTAGGGGGTTGGATCAGCCCCAGCATTTT
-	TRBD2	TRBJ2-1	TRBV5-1	CASSRSGGVDEQFF	TGCGCCAGCAGCCGCTCGGGGGGGGTGGATGAGCAGTTCTTC
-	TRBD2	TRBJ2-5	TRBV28	CASSLGTNQETQYF	TGTGCCAGCAGTCTGGGGACTAACCAAGAGACCCAGTACTTC